Shown below are 6 T cell receptor beta chains from a single sample sequenced in a study of T cell repertoires in cytomegalovirus infection. TCRdb analysed the reads with MiXCR anew, one entry per CDR3 protein. The table includes roughly 640,000 distinct CDR3 sequences, 20% to 25% detected once. The sequencing sample was made of CD8+ T cells from PBMCs. The receptors shown here come from a human donor in good health (CMV status not recorded). Some clones in this sample may be carry-over from other donors' samples.

Points on this clonotype: One base away lies a much larger clone, so this may be a sequencing read error. This rearrangement joins TRBV6-2 or TRBV6-3 to TRBJ2-7; D might be TRBD1 or TRBD2, each matching 6 bases. Germline values: CDR1 MNHEY, CDR2 SVGEGT. This CDR3 comprises 15 residues. CDR3 residues: CVSSKQGLPTYEQYF. The CDR3 region has the DNA TGTGTCAGCAGTAAACAGGGACTGCCTACCTACGAGCAGTACTTC.

There are many counts of this clonotype. The chain links TRBV7-2 to TRBJ1-4; D uncertain. Germline V CDR1 and CDR2: SGHTA, FQGNSA. The length of the CDR3 is 13 residues. The germline V and J ends were trimmed by 4 bases and 8 bases, with 11 bases remaining between them. The CDR3: CASSSRAWEKLFF. In DNA, the CDR3 is TGTGCCAGCAGCTCTAGAGCCTGGGAAAAACTGTTTTTT.

This clonotype came up many times. This sequence joins TRBV7-6 and TRBJ2-6; D is unresolved. From germline, CDR1 is SGHVS and CDR2 FNYEAQ. The CDR3 length is 14 residues. Deletions cut 4 bases from V and 2 bases from J, with 6 bases between. The CDR3 nucleotides are TGTGCCAGCAGCTCCCCGGCTGGGGCCAACGTCCTGACTTTC. Amino acids: CASSSPAGANVLTF.

The chain employs TRBV12-3 or TRBV12-4 and TRBJ2-1, with 8 nucleotides matching TRBD2. The CDR3 length is 11 residues. V lost 6 bases to trimming and J lost 12 bases; unmatched junction nucleotides: 4. CDR3: CASRSGGMQFF. The CDR3 coding sequence is TGTGCCAGCAGGTCGGGGGGGATGCAGTTCTTC.

This clonotype showed up many times. The V gene is TRBV7-9, the J gene TRBJ1-1, with 7 bases that match TRBD1. The J segment lost 1 base and the V segment lost 5 bases, leaving 4 bases of the junction unmatched. Looked up from germline, CDR1 is SEHNR and CDR2 is FQNEAQ (reference sequence). There are 14 residues in the CDR3. The CDR3 sequence is CASSNRDRNTEAFF. As DNA, the CDR3 is TGTGCCAGCAGCAACCGGGACAGGAACACTGAAGCTTTCTTT.

The chain couples TRBV12-3 or TRBV12-4 to TRBJ2-2, with D perhaps TRBD2 (5 bases). Trimming left V 7 bases short and J 8 bases short, with 17 bases between. The CDR3 contains 14 residues. CDR3 residues: CASTPGTSMGELFF. The DNA of the CDR3 is TGTGCCAGCACCCCGGGAACTAGTATGGGGGAGCTGTTTTTT.